Listed below are T cell receptor beta chains from one sample, sequenced in a study of blood T cell repertoires in COVID-19. Some clones are missing from TCRdb's copy, which holds only in-frame ones; the method was immunoSEQ multiplex PCR. Among around 180,000 clones listed, roughly 81% were seen once. The specimen sequenced was peripheral blood. These receptors originate from a woman older than 75 with COVID-19, enrolled during active disease. CDR3s include the opening cysteine and the closing phenylalanine or tryptophan. The order of the fields is V gene, J gene, clone size, D gene, CDR3 DNA, CDR3 protein. D genes are given only for firm matches. Some rows have no size entry. The others give once, few or many, or a class for an expanded clone.

TRBV2	TRBJ2-1	.	TRBD2	TGTGCCAGCAGTGGGACTAGGTGGGATGAGCAGTTCTTC	CASSGTRWDEQFF
TRBV2	TRBJ2-7	once	.	TGTGCCAGACAGGGCATTTCTTCCTACGAGCAGTACTTC	CARQGISSYEQYF
TRBV28	TRBJ1-2	.	TRBD1	TGTGCCGGCTCCAATCCGGGACAGAAGCTCTATGGCTACACCTTC	CAGSNPGQKLYGYTF
TRBV18	TRBJ2-7	.	TRBD1	TGTGCCAGCTCACGGGGGACAGGGGGTTACCAGTACTTC	CASSRGTGGYQYF
TRBV2	TRBJ2-5	.	.	TGTGCCAGCAGCCCCGGAGAGACCCAGTACTTC	CASSPGETQYF
TRBV3-1/TRBV3-2	TRBJ2-7	.	TRBD2	TGTGCCAGCAGTCAGGGACTAGCGGGAGTTGAGCAGTACTTC	CASSQGLAGVEQYF
TRBV5-1	TRBJ2-5	.	TRBD2	TGCGCCAGCTCAGACCCTAGCGGGGACCAAGAGACCCAGTACTTC	CASSDPSGDQETQYF
TRBV16	TRBJ1-5	many	.	TGTGCCAGCACGACAGACCTTAGCAATCAGCCCCAGCATTTT	CASTTDLSNQPQHF
TRBV28	TRBJ2-2	few	.	TGTGCCAGCAGTTTCCCCAGCGGTAACACCGGGGAGCTGTTTTTT	CASSFPSGNTGELFF
TRBV15	TRBJ2-2	once	TRBD1	TGTGCCACCAGCAGCTGGGACAGGGACACCGGGGAGCTGTTTTTT	CATSSWDRDTGELFF
TRBV5-4	TRBJ2-3	.	TRBD2	TGTGCCAGCAGCTTGGGGGCGCTACTAGCGGGAGTGGCAGATACGCAGTATTTT	CASSLGALLAGVADTQYF
TRBV6-4	TRBJ2-3	.	TRBD1	TGTGCCAGCAGTGAATCCGCCGGGACAGAGGGTAAGTTCACAGATACGCAGTATTTT	CASSESAGTEGKFTDTQYF
TRBV2	TRBJ2-7	.	TRBD1	TGTGCCAGCAGTGTGGACAGGGGACCCTACGAGCAGTACTTC	CASSVDRGPYEQYF
TRBV3-1/TRBV3-2	TRBJ2-1	.	.	TGTGCCAGCAGCCATTATAAGAACTACAGGGGGGGGAATGAGCAGTTCTTC	CASSHYKNYRGGNEQFF
TRBV5-1	TRBJ2-7	.	.	TGCGCCAGCAGCTTGGGCGGGACCCCCTACGAGCAGTACTTC	CASSLGGTPYEQYF
TRBV6-5	TRBJ1-2	.	.	TGTGCCACAGCAATTCAGGGGAACGGCTACACCTTC	CATAIQGNGYTF
TRBV5-4	TRBJ1-1	.	.	TGTGCCAGCAGCTTCTACGCAGGGGTGGTCGACACTGAAGCTTTCTTT	CASSFYAGVVDTEAFF
TRBV27	TRBJ1-1	.	.	TGTGCCAGCAGTCTGACAAGGAACACTGAAGCTTTCTTT	CASSLTRNTEAFF
TRBV18	TRBJ2-7	.	TRBD2	TGTGCCAGCTCACACGGGACTAGCGGGAGCTACGAGCAGTACTTC	CASSHGTSGSYEQYF
TRBV7-2	TRBJ2-7	once	TRBD2	TGTGCCAGCAGCCTGACTAGCGGTGTCGAAAACGAGCAGTACTTC	CASSLTSGVENEQYF
TRBV7-9	TRBJ1-2	.	TRBD1	TGTGCCAGCAAGGCCGGGACAGCCTATGGCTACACCTTC	CASKAGTAYGYTF
TRBV7-2	TRBJ2-3	.	.	TGTGCCAGCAGCTTAGCGAGGGAAGATACGCAGTATTTT	CASSLAREDTQYF
TRBV6-2/TRBV6-3	TRBJ2-1	.	.	TGTGCCAGCAGTGATCATAGGACAGCTCCCCGGAATGAGCAGTTCTTC	CASSDHRTAPRNEQFF
TRBV6-2/TRBV6-3	TRBJ2-2	.	TRBD2	TGTGCCAGCAGTTACTTTCCGGGACTAGCGGGGGGGCCGGAGTTCGGGGAGCTGTTTTTT	CASSYFPGLAGGPEFGELFF
TRBV6-1	TRBJ2-1	few	.	TGTGCCAGCAGTGAAGGGAACAGAGCCTACAATGAGCAGTTCTTC	CASSEGNRAYNEQFF
TRBV27	TRBJ2-3	.	TRBD2	TGTGCCAGCAGGCGACTAGCGGGGGGGAGCACAGATACGCAGTATTTT	CASRRLAGGSTDTQYF
TRBV24-1	TRBJ2-5	.	.	TGTGCCACCAGTGCGGGAGATTACCAAGAGACCCAGTACTTC	CATSAGDYQETQYF
TRBV12-3/TRBV12-4	TRBJ2-2	.	.	TGTGCCAGCAGTTTAGTTCGCACCGGGGAGCTGTTTTTT	CASSLVRTGELFF
TRBV2	TRBJ2-7	.	.	TGTGCCAGCAGTGAACTCCGGGGGAGCGAGCAGTACTTC	CASSELRGSEQYF
TRBV7-2	TRBJ2-1	.	.	TGTGCCAGCAGCCCTACCCTTGGAGCAAGTGAGCAGTTCTTC	CASSPTLGASEQFF
TRBV5-1	TRBJ1-1	.	TRBD1	TGCGCCAGCAGCTTGGTTTCGGACAGGGGAAACACTGAAGCTTTCTTT	CASSLVSDRGNTEAFF
TRBV7-9	TRBJ2-7	.	TRBD2	TGTGCCAGCAGCGGACCCGGGACTAGCGGGAGTTGGGCCTGGGAACAGTACTTC	CASSGPGTSGSWAWEQYF
TRBV4-1	TRBJ2-7	.	.	TGCGCCAGCAGCCTCGTCGGGAGAGTACCTTACGAGCAGTACTTC	CASSLVGRVPYEQYF
TRBV10-1	TRBJ1-1	.	.	TGCGCCAGCAGTGAGAATGGTCGGCAGGAAAACACTGAAGCTTTCTTT	CASSENGRQENTEAFF
TRBV7-2	TRBJ2-2	.	.	TGTGCCAGCAGCTCTCCCCCCGGGGAGCTGTTTTTT	CASSSPPGELFF
TRBV2	TRBJ1-3	.	.	TGTGCCAGCAGTGCGGCGGTGATGTTCGGAAACACCATATATTTT	CASSAAVMFGNTIYF
TRBV29-1	TRBJ2-7	.	TRBD1	TGCAGCGTTGAGGACAGGCCCTACGAGCAGTACTTC	CSVEDRPYEQYF
TRBV2	TRBJ1-2	.	.	TGTGCCAGCAGTCCTTTGAGGAAGAGCTATGGCTACACCTTC	CASSPLRKSYGYTF
TRBV11-3	TRBJ1-1	.	.	TGTGCCAGCAGCTTCACCGCCGGGACTGAAGCTTTCTTT	CASSFTAGTEAFF
TRBV5-1	TRBJ2-2	.	.	TGCGCCAGCCGCCACAGGGAGGGGGCCGGGGAGCTGTTTTTT	CASRHREGAGELFF
TRBV19	TRBJ1-1	.	.	TGTGCCAGTAGTAGGAGGATTGAAGCTTTCTTT	CASSRRIEAFF
TRBV3-1/TRBV3-2	TRBJ1-2	once	.	TGTGCCAGCAGCCATAGTGAGGGAGTTAACTATGGCTACACCTTC	CASSHSEGVNYGYTF
TRBV2	TRBJ1-2	few	.	TGTGCCAGCAGTGGGGACACCTCGGGCTATGGCTACACCTTC	CASSGDTSGYGYTF
TRBV10-2	TRBJ2-7	.	.	TGCGCCAGCAGTGAGTCTCTTTCCTACGAGCAGTACTTC	CASSESLSYEQYF
TRBV2	TRBJ2-5	.	.	TGTGCCAGCAGTGAAGCGCCGGCAGGGCGAGGAGAGACCCAGTACTTC	CASSEAPAGRGETQYF
TRBV11-2	TRBJ2-7	.	.	TGTGCCAGCAGCTTCTTTAAACAGGAGCAGTACTTC	CASSFFKQEQYF
TRBV11-3	TRBJ1-2	.	.	TGTGCCAGCAGCTTAGGGCCGGACTTTACCTTC	CASSLGPDFTF
TRBV21-1	TRBJ2-7	.	.	TGTGCCAGCAGCAAAGATGCGGCCAGGGGGGACGAGCAGTACTTC	CASSKDAARGDEQYF